The present T cell receptor beta chain was sequenced within a study of type 1 regulatory T cells. Overall study: T-allo10 is a Tr1-enriched, alloantigen-specific CD4 T cell product made in vitro.

TCRdb reprocessed the reads via MiXCR and lists one record per CDR3 protein. This sample yields 35,000 to 50,000 distinct CDR3 sequences, of which 12% are seen a single time; over 7.5% belongs to the top ten. With regard to this clonotype: The target antigen is unknown. With a much larger clone just one base away, this may be a read error.

The CDR3 spans 14 residues. The V gene's germline CDR1 is SQVTM and CDR2 ANQGSEA. General study findings and limits: Type 1 regulatory T cells had a more restricted TCR repertoire than non-type 1 regulatory T cells.

The source is a human donor in good health. Sequencing input: cultured non-Tr1 T cells, either the whole culture or a sorted T cell fraction (not recorded which). V gene TRBV29-1 combines with J gene TRBJ1-1; no definite D call. CDR3 protein: CSVEDPQRNTETFF. CDR3 bases: TGCAGCGTTGAAGATCCACAGAGGAACACTGAAACTTTCTTT.